These T cell receptor beta chains were read from a single sample in a study of blood T cell repertoires in COVID-19. Here immunoSEQ multiplex PCR was the method, and the copy in TCRdb shows in-frame clones only, minus some. The data hold 65,000 to 80,000 clones, with roughly 80% observed a single time. Sequences were obtained from peripheral blood. All receptors derive from a human donor in a cohort sampled during active COVID-19. The CDR3 runs from the conserved cysteine through the conserved F or W. D genes are given only for firm matches. Clone sizes are given selectively: once, few, many, or a class where the clone is expanded.

>-|TRBV9|TRBD1|16|TRBJ2-1
CASSVVGRGSYNEQFF
TGTGCCAGCAGCGTAGTAGGCAGGGGGTCTTACAATGAGCAGTTCTTC
>-|TRBV30|TRBD2|14|TRBJ2-4
CAWSPGLAVNIQYF
TGTGCCTGGAGCCCGGGACTAGCGGTGAACATTCAGTACTTC
>-|TRBV2|TRBD1|16|TRBJ1-1
CASRDPGQGPGAEAFF
TGTGCCAGCAGAGACCCGGGACAGGGCCCCGGGGCTGAAGCTTTCTTT
>-|TRBV2|-|16|TRBJ1-1
CATSSREGRVNTEAFF
TGTGCCACTTCCTCGAGGGAGGGAAGGGTGAACACTGAAGCTTTCTTT
>-|TRBV24-1|TRBD1|16|TRBJ2-5
CATSAGTGDRQETQYF
TGTGCCACCAGTGCCGGGACAGGAGACCGCCAAGAGACCCAGTACTTC
>-|TRBV7-9|TRBD1|17|TRBJ2-1
CASTPPRGTGARNEQFF
TGTGCCAGCACCCCACCCAGGGGGACAGGGGCAAGGAATGAGCAGTTCTTC
>-|TRBV6-5|TRBD1|15|TRBJ2-7
CASSYPGQGAYEQYF
TGTGCCAGCAGTTACCCGGGACAGGGGGCCTACGAGCAGTACTTC
>-|TRBV24-1|TRBD1|18|TRBJ2-6
CATSDSGQGSSGANVLTF
TGTGCCACCAGTGATTCGGGACAGGGCAGCTCTGGGGCCAACGTCCTGACTTTC
>-|TRBV5-1|TRBD1|14|TRBJ2-7
CASSLQQGDDEQYF
TGCGCCAGCAGCTTACAACAGGGGGACGACGAGCAGTACTTC
>-|TRBV27|TRBD2|21|TRBJ2-3
CASSLKSPTSGRPGPSDTQYF
TGTGCCAGCAGTTTAAAGTCTCCGACTAGCGGGAGGCCGGGACCCTCAGATACGCAGTATTTT
>-|TRBV6-5|TRBD1|14|TRBJ1-1
CASSSGTGSVEAFF
TGTGCCAGCAGCTCCGGGACAGGGTCGGTTGAAGCTTTCTTT
>-|TRBV5-1|TRBD1|14|TRBJ2-7
CASSWQGATYEQYF
TGCGCCAGCAGCTGGCAGGGGGCAACCTACGAGCAGTACTTC
>-|TRBV7-2|TRBD1|15|TRBJ1-2
CASSFDRATNYGYTF
TGTGCCAGCAGCTTTGACAGGGCTACTAACTATGGCTACACCTTC
>-|TRBV5-1|-|15|TRBJ2-7
CASRTTTLGGYEQYF
TGCGCCAGCAGAACCACAACCCTGGGGGGCTACGAGCAGTACTTC
>-|TRBV6-1|-|18|TRBJ2-7
CASSEPSSRASFTYEQYF
TGTGCCAGCAGTGAACCTTCTTCGAGGGCCAGCTTTACCTACGAGCAGTACTTC
>few|TRBV2|-|15|TRBJ1-6
CASSVPRGYNSPLHF
TGTGCCAGCAGTGTGCCACGCGGCTATAATTCACCCCTCCACTTT
>-|TRBV30|-|15|TRBJ2-5
CAWSLGGPVGGTQYF
TGTGCCTGGTCCCTGGGCGGACCAGTGGGGGGGACCCAGTACTTC
>-|TRBV27|TRBD2|15|TRBJ2-5
CASNPLGGTQETQYF
TGTGCCAGCAACCCTCTGGGGGGGACCCAAGAGACCCAGTACTTC
>-|TRBV5-1|TRBD1|19|TRBJ2-6
CASSSGQPLVVSGANVLTF
TGCGCCAGCAGCTCGGGACAGCCGTTAGTTGTCTCTGGGGCCAACGTCCTGACTTTC
>-|TRBV6-5|TRBD1|15|TRBJ1-3
CASSVTGGFGNTIYF
TGTGCCAGCAGCGTGACAGGGGGCTTTGGAAACACCATATATTTT
>-|TRBV19|TRBD1|14|TRBJ1-1
CASSPVQGRTEAFF
TGTGCCAGTAGTCCCGTACAGGGGCGGACTGAAGCTTTCTTT
>-|TRBV28|-|18|TRBJ1-1
CASSLVVTGSNLNTEAFF
TGTGCCAGCAGTTTGGTGGTCACAGGGTCGAACTTGAACACTGAAGCTTTCTTT
>-|TRBV5-1|TRBD2|15|TRBJ2-2
CASSPGLAGTGELFF
TGCGCCAGCAGTCCGGGACTAGCGGGGACCGGGGAGCTGTTTTTT
>-|TRBV2|TRBD1|12|TRBJ1-2
CASGGDRDGYTF
TGTGCCAGCGGGGGGGACAGGGATGGCTACACCTTC
>-|TRBV5-4|-|14|TRBJ2-3
CASSLAGSQDTQYF
TGTGCCAGCAGCTTGGCTGGGAGTCAGGATACGCAGTATTTT
>-|TRBV6-5|-|14|TRBJ2-3
CAASPGGSQFTQYF
TGTGCCGCAAGCCCGGGGGGCAGCCAATTTACGCAGTATTTT
>-|TRBV19|TRBD2|12|TRBJ2-3
CATGLETDTQYF
TGTGCCACAGGACTAGAGACAGATACGCAGTATTTT
>-|TRBV6-5|-|11|TRBJ1-2
CATSGTQGYTF
TGTGCCACATCCGGGACTCAGGGCTACACCTTC
>once|TRBV11-3|-|12|TRBJ2-1
CASSWSGLEQFF
TGTGCCAGCAGCTGGAGTGGCCTTGAGCAGTTCTTC
>-|TRBV6-1|-|17|TRBJ1-2
CASSDLPGLTLWPGYTF
TGTGCCAGCAGTGACCTACCGGGACTCACCCTCTGGCCGGGCTACACCTTC
>-|TRBV7-9|TRBD2|13|TRBJ2-1
CASTRGLAGEQFF
TGTGCCAGCACCCGTGGACTAGCGGGAGAGCAGTTCTTC
>-|TRBV13|TRBD2|15|TRBJ2-7
CASSPGTSGRYEQYF
TGTGCCAGCAGCCCTGGGACTAGCGGGAGGTACGAGCAGTACTTC
>-|TRBV28|TRBD2|15|TRBJ2-5
CASSGLAGWRETQYF
TGTGCCAGCAGCGGACTAGCGGGATGGCGCGAGACCCAGTACTTC
>-|TRBV6-5|TRBD1|14|TRBJ1-1
CASMRPDRGFEAFF
TGTGCCAGCATGAGGCCGGACAGGGGATTTGAAGCTTTCTTT
>-|TRBV30|TRBD1|13|TRBJ1-2
CACPDRVGVGYTF
TGTGCCTGCCCCGACAGGGTGGGGGTCGGCTACACCTTC
>-|TRBV18|TRBD1|14|TRBJ1-2
CASSPGTGVGGYTF
TGTGCCAGCTCACCAGGGACAGGGGTAGGTGGCTACACCTTC
>-|TRBV5-1|TRBD2|15|TRBJ2-3
CASEGRGGPTDTQYF
TGCGCCAGCGAAGGACGGGGGGGCCCCACAGATACGCAGTATTTT
>-|TRBV6-1|TRBD1|15|TRBJ1-1
CASSEIRTGASEAFF
TGTGCCAGCAGTGAAATAAGGACAGGGGCATCTGAAGCTTTCTTT
>once|TRBV7-2|-|14|TRBJ2-2
CASSLGWANGELFF
TGTGCCAGCAGCTTAGGGTGGGCGAACGGGGAGCTGTTTTTT
>-|TRBV3-1/TRBV3-2|-|16|TRBJ2-3
CASSPLIGQGTDTQYF
TGTGCCAGCAGCCCCCTCATCGGGCAGGGGACAGATACGCAGTATTTT
>-|TRBV27|-|15|TRBJ2-2
CATSVGTLNTGELFF
TGTGCCACCTCGGTGGGGACACTTAACACCGGGGAGCTGTTTTTT
>-|TRBV9|TRBD2|17|TRBJ2-3
CASSVAHSGRVADTQYF
TGTGCCAGCAGCGTAGCCCACAGCGGGAGGGTGGCAGATACGCAGTATTTT
>-|TRBV19|TRBD2|15|TRBJ2-7
CASSLRLAGSYEQYF
TGTGCCAGTAGTCTGCGACTAGCGGGGTCCTACGAGCAGTACTTC
>-|TRBV9|-|15|TRBJ2-7
CASSVAPDFAYEQYF
TGTGCCAGCAGCGTAGCCCCGGACTTCGCCTACGAGCAGTACTTC
>-|TRBV3-1/TRBV3-2|-|13|TRBJ2-5
CASSQTNQETQYF
TGTGCCAGCAGCCAAACAAACCAAGAGACCCAGTACTTC
>-|TRBV12-3/TRBV12-4|-|12|TRBJ2-7
CASSRPSYEQYF
TGTGCCAGCAGTCGTCCCTCCTACGAGCAGTACTTC